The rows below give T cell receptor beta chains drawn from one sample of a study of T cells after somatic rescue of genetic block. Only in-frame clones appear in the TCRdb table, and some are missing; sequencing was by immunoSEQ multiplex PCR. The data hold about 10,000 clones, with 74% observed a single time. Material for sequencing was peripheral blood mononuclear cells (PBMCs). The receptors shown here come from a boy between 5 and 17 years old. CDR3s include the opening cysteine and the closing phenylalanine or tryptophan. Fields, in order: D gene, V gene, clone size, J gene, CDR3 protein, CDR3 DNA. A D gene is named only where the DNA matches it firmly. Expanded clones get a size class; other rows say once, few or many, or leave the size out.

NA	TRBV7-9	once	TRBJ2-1	CASSPPIYNEQFF	TGTGCCAGCAGCCCACCGATTTACAATGAGCAGTTCTTC
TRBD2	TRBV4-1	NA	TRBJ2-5	CASSQSPLAIQETQYF	TGCGCCAGCAGCCAATCCCCACTAGCGATCCAAGAGACCCAGTACTTC
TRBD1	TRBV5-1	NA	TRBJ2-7	CASSLGRDRPSYEQYF	TGCGCCAGCAGCTTGGGTCGGGACAGACCATCCTACGAGCAGTACTTC
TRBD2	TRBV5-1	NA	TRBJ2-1	CASSLGLAGGYSYNEQFF	TGCGCCAGCAGCTTGGGACTAGCGGGGGGATACTCCTACAATGAGCAGTTCTTC
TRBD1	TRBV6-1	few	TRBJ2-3	CASSDRVHRGREDTQYF	TGTGCCAGCAGTGATCGGGTCCACAGGGGGCGTGAGGATACGCAGTATTTT
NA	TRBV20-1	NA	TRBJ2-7	CSARPWSEQYF	TGCAGTGCTAGGCCGTGGAGCGAGCAGTACTTC
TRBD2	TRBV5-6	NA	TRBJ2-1	CASSLATSGAVYNEQFF	TGTGCCAGCAGCTTGGCGACTAGCGGGGCCGTCTACAATGAGCAGTTCTTC
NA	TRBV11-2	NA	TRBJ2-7	CASSFYRSSYEQYF	TGTGCCAGCAGCTTTTACAGGAGCTCCTACGAGCAGTACTTC
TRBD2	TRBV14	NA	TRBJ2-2	CASSQSGLAGVHTGELFF	TGTGCCAGCAGCCAGAGTGGACTAGCGGGAGTCCACACCGGGGAGCTGTTTTTT
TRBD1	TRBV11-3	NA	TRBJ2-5	CASSLVGQGKTQYF	TGTGCCAGCAGCTTAGTGGGACAGGGAAAGACCCAGTACTTC
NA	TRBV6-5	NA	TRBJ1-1	CASSPDDIMNTEAFF	TGTGCCAGCAGTCCCGATGATATCATGAACACTGAAGCTTTCTTT
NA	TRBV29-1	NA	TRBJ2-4	CSVDAGGLAKNIQYF	TGCAGCGTTGACGCAGGAGGCTTGGCCAAAAACATTCAGTACTTC
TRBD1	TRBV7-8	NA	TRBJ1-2	CASSSLTGGYGYTF	TGTGCCAGCAGCTCGTTAACAGGGGGGTATGGCTACACCTTC
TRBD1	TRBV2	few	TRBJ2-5	CASSESRTGLHF	TGTGCCAGCAGTGAATCAAGGACAGGGCTGCACTTC
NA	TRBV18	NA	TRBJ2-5	CASSSQVQETQYF	TGTGCCAGCTCTTCACAGGTCCAAGAGACCCAGTACTTC
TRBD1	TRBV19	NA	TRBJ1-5	CASSPDRGRNGNQPQHF	TGTGCCAGTAGTCCCGACAGGGGGCGAAATGGCAATCAGCCCCAGCATTTT
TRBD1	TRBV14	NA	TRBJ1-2	CASSQVKAGDRVYGYTF	TGTGCCAGCAGCCAAGTGAAAGCCGGGGACAGGGTTTATGGCTACACCTTC
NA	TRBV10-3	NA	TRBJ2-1	CAIDGGESYNEQFF	TGTGCCATCGACGGTGGCGAATCCTACAATGAGCAGTTCTTC
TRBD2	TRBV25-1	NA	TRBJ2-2	CASSEYTSANTGELFF	TGTGCCAGCAGTGAATATACTAGCGCGAACACCGGGGAGCTGTTTTTT
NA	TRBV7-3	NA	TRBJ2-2	CASSLRDGKDTGELFF	TGTGCCAGCAGCCTCCGGGACGGAAAGGACACCGGGGAGCTGTTTTTT
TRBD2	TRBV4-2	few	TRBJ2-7	CASSQDGRGGEQYF	TGTGCCAGCAGCCAAGATGGGAGGGGTGGAGAGCAGTACTTC
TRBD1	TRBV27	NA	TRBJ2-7	CASRRQGVPYEQYF	TGTGCCAGCAGGAGACAGGGGGTCCCTTACGAGCAGTACTTC
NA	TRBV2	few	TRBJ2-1	CASSDEFSYNEQFF	TGTGCCAGCAGTGATGAGTTCTCCTACAATGAGCAGTTCTTC
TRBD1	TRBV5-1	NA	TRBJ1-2	CASSLTGGVNYGYTF	TGCGCCAGCAGCTTAACAGGGGGGGTTAACTATGGCTACACCTTC
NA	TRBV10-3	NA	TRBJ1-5	CAIKGQGLNQPQHF	TGTGCCATCAAAGGGCAGGGGCTCAATCAGCCCCAGCATTTT
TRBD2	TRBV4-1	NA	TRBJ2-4	CASSQEDSGGAKNIQYF	TGCGCCAGCAGCCAAGAAGATAGCGGGGGGGCCAAAAACATTCAGTACTTC
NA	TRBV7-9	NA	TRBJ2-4	CASSLGKTLPSF	TGTGCCAGCAGCTTAGGGAAGACCCTACCATCCTTC
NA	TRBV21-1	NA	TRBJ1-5	CASSKYRDSFSQPQHF	TGTGCCAGCAGCAAGTATCGGGACAGCTTTTCGCAGCCCCAGCATTTT
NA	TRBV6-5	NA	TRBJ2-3	CASSYSLISPGTQYF	TGTGCCAGCAGTTACTCGTTAATTAGTCCGGGTACGCAGTATTTT